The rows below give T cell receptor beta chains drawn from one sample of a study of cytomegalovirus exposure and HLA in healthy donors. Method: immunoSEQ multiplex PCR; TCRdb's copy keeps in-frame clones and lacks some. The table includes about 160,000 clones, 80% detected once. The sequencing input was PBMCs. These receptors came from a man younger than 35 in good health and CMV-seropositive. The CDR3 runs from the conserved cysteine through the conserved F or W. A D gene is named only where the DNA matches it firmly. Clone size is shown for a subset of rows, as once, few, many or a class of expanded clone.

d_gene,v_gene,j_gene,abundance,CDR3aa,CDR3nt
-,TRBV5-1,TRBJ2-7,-,CASSLFQGGSYEQYF,TGCGCTAGCAGCTTGTTCCAGGGGGGCTCCTACGAGCAGTACTTC
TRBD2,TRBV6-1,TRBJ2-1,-,CASLSGGGSYNEQFF,TGTGCCAGCCTCAGCGGGGGGGGCTCCTACAATGAGCAGTTCTTC
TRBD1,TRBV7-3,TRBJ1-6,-,CASSLNRGNSPLHF,TGTGCCAGCAGCTTAAACAGGGGTAATTCACCCCTCCACTTT
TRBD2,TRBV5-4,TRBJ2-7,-,CASNAGLGGRSYEQYF,TGTGCCAGCAACGCGGGTCTAGGCGGGAGATCCTACGAGCAGTACTTC
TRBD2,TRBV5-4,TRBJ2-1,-,CASSALAGEVSYNEQFF,TGTGCCAGCAGCGCCCTAGCGGGAGAAGTCTCCTACAATGAGCAGTTCTTC
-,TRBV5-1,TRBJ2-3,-,CASSLAGVDTDTQYF,TGCGCCAGCAGCTTGGCGGGAGTAGATACAGATACGCAGTATTTT
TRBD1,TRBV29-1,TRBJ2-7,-,CSVVGSGTRQGKPPEQYF,TGCAGCGTTGTGGGAAGTGGTACCCGACAGGGGAAACCCCCCGAGCAGTACTTC
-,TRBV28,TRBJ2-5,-,CASSPRQLQETQYF,TGTGCCAGCAGTCCGCGACAGCTCCAAGAGACCCAGTACTTC
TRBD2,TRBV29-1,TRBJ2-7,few,CSVEGGTGNYEQYF,TGCAGCGTTGAGGGGGGGACGGGCAACTACGAGCAGTACTTC
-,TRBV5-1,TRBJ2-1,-,CASSSRLGSSYNEQFF,TGCGCCAGCAGCTCTAGACTAGGGAGCTCCTACAATGAGCAGTTCTTC
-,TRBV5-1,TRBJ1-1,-,CASSFDGGNTEAFF,TGCGCCAGCAGCTTCGATGGCGGGAACACTGAAGCTTTCTTT